Following are 5 T cell receptor beta chains from one sample sequenced in a study of blood T cell repertoires in COVID-19. Assay used: immunoSEQ multiplex PCR; TCRdb lists only in-frame clones, some missing. The sample includes some 300,000 clones, around 90% of them seen just once. The sample taken for sequencing was peripheral blood. The source is a man aged 70 or older with acute or convalescent COVID-19.

The V call is TRBV18, the J call TRBJ2-1, with TRBD2 matching over 7 bases. This CDR3 comprises 15 residues. The V and J ends lost 2 bases and 4 bases, in that order; junction bases with no gene match: 5. Germline V CDR1 and CDR2: KGHSH, LQKENI. This CDR3 is CASSPMRERYNEQFF. CDR3 DNA: TGTGCCAGCTCACCAATGCGGGAGAGATACAATGAGCAGTTCTTC.

V and J are TRBV6-5 and TRBJ2-7; 9 bases are a match to TRBD2. Trimming took 7 bases from V and 5 from J; bases not matched to a gene: 9. The CDR3 has 14 residues. Germline assignment: CDR1 MNHEY and CDR2 SVGAGI. The CDR3 DNA sequence: TGTGCCAGCACCGGTGGTAGCGGGGGTCACGAGCAGTACTTC. Translating it yields CASTGGSGGHEQYF.

V gene TRBV9 combines with J gene TRBJ2-2; TRBD2 aligns across 10 bases. V lost 6 bases to trimming and J lost 5 bases; unmatched junction nucleotides: 7. Germline values: CDR1 SGDLS, CDR2 YYNGEE. The CDR3 spans 15 residues. CDR3: CASKPTSGLTGELFF. In DNA, the CDR3 is TGTGCCAGCAAACCGACTAGCGGGTTAACCGGGGAGCTGTTTTTT.

In regard to this clone: The identical CDR3 is also encoded by other nucleotide sequences in the sample. The V gene is TRBV19, the J gene TRBJ1-5; 9 positions agree with TRBD1. Germline CDR1 is LNHDA and CDR2 is SQIVND (reference sequence). V trimming: 5 bases; J trimming: 1 base; junction bases outside the gene matches: 3. There are 15 residues in the CDR3. The CDR3 nucleotides read TGTGCCAGTAGTCGGACAGGGGAAAGCAATCAGCCCCAGCATTTT. The encoded protein is CASSRTGESNQPQHF.

The chain has TRBV7-2 and TRBJ1-4; D is ambiguous. CDR1 and CDR2 from the germline V gene are SGHTA and FQGNSA. There are 15 residues in the CDR3. V lost 5 bases, J lost 5 bases, and 15 bases lay in between. CDR3 in DNA: TGTGCCAGCAGCCAGCGGACGGGCGAGAATGAAAAACTGTTTTTT. Amino acids: CASSQRTGENEKLFF.